Below, one TCR beta chain is given with its context. The V gene lost 0 bases and the J gene lost 8 bases, with 10 bases spanning the gap. Germline values: CDR1 MNHNS, CDR2 SASEGT. The CDR3 loop spans 13 amino acids. This specimen comes from a study of blood T cell repertoires in COVID-19. Overall study: Sites in the United States, Italy and Spain provided acute and convalescent COVID-19 samples. Sources were T cells, B-cell-depleted T cells, or PBMCs; the material itself was cDNA or gDNA.

Source study methods: Counts of nucleated cells, estimated from reference gene primer amplification, were obtained. TCRdb's copy holds only in-frame clones and misses some; the assay was immunoSEQ multiplex PCR. That table gives V, J and clone size, and the DNA gave D and trimming. The profile covers some 250,000 clones, with about 83% appearing a single time and 9% to 15% taken by the ten largest. This rearrangement joins TRBV6-1 to TRBJ1-2, with D perhaps matching TRBD1 (6 bases). Sequencing input: peripheral blood. The sequence derives from a man older than 75 with acute or convalescent COVID-19. CDR3 sequence: CASSEARGGGYTF. The CDR3, as DNA: TGTGCCAGCAGTGAAGCTAGGGGGGGAGGCTACACCTTC.